This T cell receptor (beta chain) was recovered during a study of T-cell memory formation after mild COVID-19. This clonotype was counted only a few times. TCRalpha and TCRbeta libraries used 5'RACE with constant-segment primers and UMIs. TCRdb re-called the 5' RACE reads through MiXCR, storing one row per CDR3 protein. The sample shows around 300,000 distinct CDR3 sequences, about 13% of them seen only once. The clonotype comes from a man between 18 and 29 years old who had mild COVID-19 (a few samples of this study predate the infection). Cell type and time point are not known. Material for sequencing was PBMCs or a T cell subset sorted from them (not recorded which).

CDR3 residues: CASSRTTDTNYGYTF. CDR3 in DNA: TGCGCCAGCAGCCGGACGACGGACACGAACTATGGCTACACCTTC. The chain employs TRBV4-1 and TRBJ1-2, with D tentatively TRBD1 (5 bases). The V gene lost 4 bases and the J gene lost 2 bases, with 14 bases spanning the gap. Germline V CDR1 and CDR2: MGHRA, YSYEKL. The CDR3 runs 15 residues.